These 28 T cell receptor beta chains share one sample of origin, sequenced in a study of cytotoxic CD8 clonotypes in ibrutinib-treated CLL. Only in-frame clones appear in the TCRdb table, and some are missing; sequencing was by immunoSEQ multiplex PCR. This table has about 140,000 clones, around 82% appearing once. This specimen was PBMCs, taken after 36 months of ibrutinib treatment. These receptors all stem from a human donor with chronic lymphocytic leukemia.

The rearrangement links TRBV10-3 to TRBJ1-3, with unresolved D. Germline V gene data show CDR1 as ENHRY and CDR2 as SYGVKD. V lost 6 bases to trimming and J lost 8 bases, with 8 bases between them. The length of the CDR3 is 11 residues. As DNA, the CDR3 is TGTGCCATCAGAGGGCCAGACACCATATATTTT. This translates into CAIRGPDTIYF.

Here the CDR3 DNA reads TGCAGCGCAGCCGGTGGCAGGCGTGCAACTAATGAAAAACTGTTTTTT. Protein: CSAAGGRRATNEKLFF. The chain combines TRBV29-1 with TRBJ1-4; D call uncertain. CDR1 and CDR2 (germline): SQVTM, ANQGSEA. This CDR3 spans 16 amino acids. Trimming took off 7 bases at V and 0 bases at J, with 18 bases between the two ends.

The rearrangement uses TRBV6-1 and TRBJ1-2; D is undetermined. Trimming cost V 4 bases and J 4 bases, with 16 bases left between them. In germline, CDR1 is MNHNS, CDR2 SASEGT. CDR3 size: 15 residues. The CDR3 spells CASSGGGLGIYGYTF. As DNA, the CDR3 is TGTGCCAGCAGTGGGGGAGGATTAGGGATCTATGGCTACACCTTC.

The chain employs TRBV10-2 and TRBJ2-5; maybe TRBD2 (6 bases). The CDR3 spans 15 residues. Germline lookup yields CDR1 WSHSY and CDR2 SAAADI. The V end was cut by 3 bases, the J end by 2 bases, with 13 bases between. In DNA form, the CDR3 reads TGCGCCAGCAGTGACCCACGGGAGCGACAAGAGACCCAGTACTTC. Translating gives CASSDPRERQETQYF.

This chain links TRBV28 with TRBJ2-7; D is perhaps TRBD1 (5 bases). Germline assignment: CDR1 MDHEN and CDR2 SYDVKM. V was cut by 3 bases and J by 2 bases, with 11 bases left in between. The CDR3 has 14 amino acids. The CDR3 sequence: CASSFLTEPYEQYF. CDR3 in DNA: TGTGCCAGCAGTTTTTTGACAGAGCCCTACGAGCAGTACTTC.

The J gene is TRBJ1-6, the V gene TRBV6-5; weak D call: TRBD1 (6 bases). CDR3 size: 14 residues. Trimming removed 5 bases from V and 14 bases from J, with 19 bases in between. Germline loops: CDR1 MNHEY, CDR2 SVGAGI. The CDR3 here is CASSRTATWGALHF. CDR3 bases: TGTGCCAGCAGTAGGACAGCCACATGGGGAGCCCTCCACTTT.

The V gene is TRBV5-1, the J gene TRBJ2-5; 9 nucleotides agree with TRBD1. V was clipped by 2 bases and J by 3 bases; unmatched bases: 8. The CDR3 is 16 amino acids. Germline V gene lookup returns CDR1 SGHRS and CDR2 YFSETQ. CDR3 loop: CASSFNRGQGEETQYF. The DNA for the CDR3 is TGCGCCAGCAGCTTTAATAGGGGACAGGGAGAAGAGACCCAGTACTTC.

This clone was counted between two and nine times. The chain employs TRBV10-3 and TRBJ2-6; D possibly corresponds to TRBD2 (6 bases). Trimming cost V 4 bases and J 3 bases, with 10 bases left between them. The germline CDR1 and CDR2 sequences are ENHRY and SYGVKD. The CDR3 contains 15 residues. As DNA, the CDR3 is TGTGCCATCAGTGTCCGACTAGGTGGGGCCAACGTCCTGACTTTC. Translating it yields CAISVRLGGANVLTF.

This clone occurred a few times. The chain recombines TRBV6-1 with TRBJ1-2; D uncertain. This CDR3 spans 13 amino acids. Germline V gives CDR1 MNHNS, CDR2 SASEGT. The germline V and J ends were trimmed by 5 bases and 2 bases, with 9 bases remaining between them. CDR3 loop: CASSIIGNYGYTF. CDR3 nucleotide sequence: TGTGCCAGCAGTATCATAGGGAACTATGGCTACACCTTC.

The genes are TRBV7-9 and TRBJ1-5; possible D gene TRBD1, 6 bases. This CDR3 region has 15 residues. The V and J ends lost 1 base and 7 bases respectively, with 14 bases between them. Germline V CDR1 and CDR2: SEHNR, FQNEAQ (reference sequence). CDR3 protein: CASSLDGGLEQPQHF. DNA for the CDR3: TGTGCCAGCAGCTTAGACGGGGGGCTTGAACAGCCCCAGCATTTT. Supplemented by reference TRBV7-9 and TRBJ1-5, the full variable domain reads DTGVSQNPRHKITKRGQNVTFRCDPISEHNRLYWYRQTLGQGPEFLTYFQNEAQLEKSRLLSDRFSAERPKGSFSTLEIQRTEQGDSAMYLCASSLDGGLEQPQHFGDGTRLSIL.

The genes are TRBV19 and TRBJ1-2, with a weak D call TRBD1 (6 bases). V was shortened by 7 bases and J by 3 bases, with 12 bases between the two germline ends. The length of the CDR3 is 13 residues. CDR1 LNHDA and CDR2 SQIVND come from the germline V gene (reference sequence). The CDR3 loop reads CASTPGGHYGYTF. The CDR3 DNA sequence: TGTGCCAGTACCCCGGGGGGGCACTATGGCTACACCTTC.

V is TRBV7-6 and J is TRBJ1-1, with a possible D match to TRBD1 (5 bases). Germline CDR1 and CDR2: SGHVS and FNYEAQ. Trimming took off 1 base at V and 1 base at J, with 13 bases between the two ends. The CDR3 contains 16 residues. Here the CDR3 DNA reads TGTGCCAGCAGCTTAGGATGGACGGGGCCGAACACTGAAGCTTTCTTT. Translating it yields CASSLGWTGPNTEAFF.

The chain's CDR3 is CAIRDPWASGDYNEQFF. The CDR3 DNA reads as TGTGCCATCAGAGATCCTTGGGCTAGCGGGGATTACAATGAGCAGTTCTTC. The V and J genes are TRBV10-3 and TRBJ2-1; 9 nucleotides line up with TRBD2. The V segment lost 6 bases and the J segment 4 bases; nucleotides outside the gene matches: 13. Looked up from germline, CDR1 is ENHRY and CDR2 is SYGVKD. This CDR3 is built from 17 residues.

As to this clone: Different DNA sequences within this sample yield the same CDR3. This chain uses TRBV27 with TRBJ2-7; 9 bases map to TRBD2. J was trimmed by 1 base and V by 0 bases; bases with no gene match: 1. The V gene's germline CDR1 is MNHEY and CDR2 SMNVEV (reference sequence). The CDR3 spans 15 residues. CDR3 sequence reads: CASSLSGLASYEQYF. Written as DNA, the CDR3 is TGTGCCAGCAGTTTATCGGGACTAGCTTCCTACGAGCAGTACTTC.

V gene TRBV5-1 combines with J gene TRBJ2-5; TRBD1 matches at 9 bases. The CDR3 runs to 15 residues. V trimming: 0 bases; J trimming: 5 bases; junction bases outside the gene matches: 5. Germline V gene sequence: CDR1 SGHRS, CDR2 YFSETQ. DNA of the CDR3: TGCGCCAGCAGCTTGGGCACAGGGGGCATGGAGACCCAGTACTTC. This translates into CASSLGTGGMETQYF.

V gene TRBV2 combines with J gene TRBJ2-3; D perhaps matches TRBD1 (5 bases). Germline values: CDR1 SNHLY, CDR2 FYNNEI. Trimming stripped 6 bases from V and 2 bases from J, with 12 bases between. This CDR3 has 14 amino acids. The CDR3 is CASRRTGPTDTQYF. The CDR3 DNA follows: TGTGCCAGCAGGCGCACAGGCCCCACAGATACGCAGTATTTT.

The chain combines TRBV6-5 with TRBJ2-1, with 12 nucleotides matching TRBD1. The trim removed 6 bases at V and 4 bases at J, leaving 4 bases unmatched. In germline, CDR1 is MNHEY, CDR2 SVGAGI. The CDR3 contains 15 residues. CDR3 DNA sequence: TGTGCCAGCAGATCGGGACAGGGGGCGTACAATGAGCAGTTCTTC. Translation: CASRSGQGAYNEQFF.

This clone was seen a few times. The V call is TRBV15, the J call TRBJ2-1, with D possibly called TRBD1 or TRBD2 (5 bases each). Germline CDR1 and CDR2: LNHNV and YYDKDF (reference sequence). With 0 bases removed from V and 4 bases from J, the gap between germline ends came to 10 bases. CDR3 length: 15 residues. The CDR3 DNA sequence: TGTGCCACCAGCAGAGAACCGGGACCGTACAATGAGCAGTTCTTC. This sequence encodes CATSREPGPYNEQFF.

The sample holds one count of this clone. The V and J genes are TRBV5-1 and TRBJ1-2; TRBD1 matches 10 bases. Germline V gives CDR1 SGHRS, CDR2 YFSETQ. J was trimmed by 5 bases and V by 4 bases; bases with no gene match: 5. This CDR3 contains 14 residues. The CDR3 DNA reads as TGCGCCAGCAGCCAGGGACAGGGGTGGTATGGCTACACCTTC. This sequence encodes CASSQGQGWYGYTF.

The V gene is TRBV9, the J gene TRBJ2-1; weak D call: TRBD2 (6 bases). V was trimmed by 1 base and J by 3 bases, leaving 14 bases between them. Looked up from germline, CDR1 is SGDLS and CDR2 is YYNGEE. This CDR3 contains 16 residues. The CDR3 region has the DNA TGTGCCAGCAGCGTAACGGGACTCGGTGTCTACAATGAGCAGTTCTTC. It encodes CASSVTGLGVYNEQFF.

A single count supports this clone. This chain joins TRBV5-1 and TRBJ1-1; 10 bases are a match to TRBD1. The length of the CDR3 is 20 residues. Germline loops: CDR1 SGHRS, CDR2 YFSETQ. Germline trimming cut 1 base from V and 0 bases from J; bases unmatched to any gene: 15. The CDR3 nucleotides read TGCGCCAGCAGCTTGCCCCAGACAGGGGGCAGGTCTTACATGAACACTGAAGCTTTCTTT. Protein sequence: CASSLPQTGGRSYMNTEAFF.

J is TRBJ1-1 and V is TRBV5-1, with 9 bases aligning to TRBD1. Unmatched junction bases numbered 7, after V lost 5 bases and J lost 5 bases. This CDR3 has 14 residues. The germline CDR1 and CDR2 sequences are SGHRS and YFSETQ. The CDR3: CASSGGQGKTEAFF. For the CDR3, the DNA is TGCGCCAGCAGTGGGGGACAGGGAAAGACTGAAGCTTTCTTT.

J is TRBJ1-4 and V is TRBV25-1, with D possibly matching TRBD1 (6 bases). Per the germline V gene, CDR1 is MGHDK and CDR2 is SYGVNS. V lost 6 bases, J lost 4 bases, and 12 bases lay in between. The CDR3 has 14 residues. The CDR3 DNA follows: TGTGCCAGCAGGGCACAAGGGGGTAATGAAAAACTGTTTTTT. It encodes CASRAQGGNEKLFF.

V is TRBV4-1 and J is TRBJ1-4; D unresolved. Germline CDR1 and CDR2: MGHRA and YSYEKL. Trimming pared 1 base from V and 8 bases from J, leaving 14 bases between. The CDR3 runs 15 residues. The CDR3 protein is CASSQVGGVREKLFF. CDR3 bases: TGCGCCAGCAGCCAAGTTGGCGGGGTTAGAGAAAAACTGTTTTTT.

This clone was counted a few times. J is TRBJ2-2 and V is TRBV5-1; TRBD1 is a possible D gene (6 bases). Germline V CDR1 and CDR2: SGHRS, YFSETQ. The length of the CDR3 is 17 residues. Trimming pared 0 bases from V and 4 bases from J, leaving 16 bases between. The CDR3 coding sequence is TGCGCCAGCAGCTTGGAACCCACAGGGTGGGGCACCGGGGAGCTGTTTTTT. Translation: CASSLEPTGWGTGELFF. Combining the CDR3 with reference TRBV5-1 and TRBJ2-2 gives the whole variable domain KAGVTQTPRYLIKTRGQQVTLSCSPISGHRSVSWYQQTPGQGLQFLFEYFSETQRNKGNFPGRFSGRQFSNSRSEMNVSTLELGDSALYLCASSLEPTGWGTGELFFGEGSRLTVL.

This chain uses TRBV21-1 with TRBJ2-7; the D call in the table, TRBD1, was not verified against the DNA. TRBV21-1 is flagged as a pseudogene. The CDR3 contains 18 residues. CDR3 DNA sequence: TGTGCCAGCACCTTCGGACAGGGGAAACGAGTAAGCTCCTACGAGCAGTACTTC. It translates to CASTFGQGKRVSSYEQYF.

This clone was counted a single time. The rearrangement uses TRBV7-9 and TRBJ2-3, with TRBD2 identical over 10 bases. Germline lookup yields CDR1 SEHNR and CDR2 FQNEAQ (reference sequence). V shed 4 bases, J shed 3 bases, and the junction held 13 bases outside the gene matches. The CDR3 covers 18 residues. The CDR3 loop reads CASSSPIQRGGRTDTQYF. The DNA for the CDR3 is TGTGCCAGCAGCTCGCCCATTCAGCGGGGGGGCCGTACAGATACGCAGTATTTT.

V is TRBV27 and J is TRBJ2-3, with 7 bases fitting TRBD1. Trimming took 8 bases from V and 5 from J; bases not matched to a gene: 4. This CDR3 contains 12 residues. In germline, CDR1 is MNHEY, CDR2 SMNVEV (reference sequence). The CDR3 DNA sequence: TGTGCCAGCGGGCACAGGGGAGATACGCAGTATTTT. As protein: CASGHRGDTQYF.